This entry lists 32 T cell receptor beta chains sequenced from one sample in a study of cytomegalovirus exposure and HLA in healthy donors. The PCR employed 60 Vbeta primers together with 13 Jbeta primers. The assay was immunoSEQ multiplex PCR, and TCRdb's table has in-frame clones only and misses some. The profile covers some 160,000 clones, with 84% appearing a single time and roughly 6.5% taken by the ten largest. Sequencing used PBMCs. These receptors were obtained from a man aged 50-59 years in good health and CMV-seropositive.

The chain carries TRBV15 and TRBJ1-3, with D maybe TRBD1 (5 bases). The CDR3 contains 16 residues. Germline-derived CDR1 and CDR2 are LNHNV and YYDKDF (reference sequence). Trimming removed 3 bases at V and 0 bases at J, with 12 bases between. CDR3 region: CATSRDKGLSGNTIYF. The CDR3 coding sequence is TGTGCCACCAGCAGGGACAAGGGCCTCTCTGGAAACACCATATATTTT.

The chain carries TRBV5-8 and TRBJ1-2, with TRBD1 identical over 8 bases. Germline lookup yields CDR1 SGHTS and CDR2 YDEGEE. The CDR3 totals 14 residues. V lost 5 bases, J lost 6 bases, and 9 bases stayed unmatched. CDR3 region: CASSLSGGANGYTF. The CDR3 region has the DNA TGTGCCAGCAGTTTATCAGGGGGCGCAAATGGCTACACCTTC.

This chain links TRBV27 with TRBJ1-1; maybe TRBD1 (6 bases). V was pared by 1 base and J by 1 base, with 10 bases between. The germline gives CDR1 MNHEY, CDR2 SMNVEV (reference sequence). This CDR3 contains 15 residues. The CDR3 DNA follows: TGTGCCAGCAGTTTATTGGGGGGGCGGAACACTGAAGCTTTCTTT. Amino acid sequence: CASSLLGGRNTEAFF.

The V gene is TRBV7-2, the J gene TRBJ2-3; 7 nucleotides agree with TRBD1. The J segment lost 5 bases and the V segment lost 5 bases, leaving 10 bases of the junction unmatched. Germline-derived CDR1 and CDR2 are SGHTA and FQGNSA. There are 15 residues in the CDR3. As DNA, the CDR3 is TGTGCCAGCAGCCCCAGACGGACAGGTGGAGATACGCAGTATTTT. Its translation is CASSPRRTGGDTQYF.

For the CDR3, the DNA is TGTGCCACCAGCAGGAGCGGGCGAGCCGAGCAGTTCTTC. This translates into CATSRSGRAEQFF. V and J are TRBV15 and TRBJ2-1, with D possibly TRBD2 on 6 matching bases. The CDR3 runs 13 residues. V was clipped by 3 bases and J by 10 bases, with 13 bases between them. CDR1 is LNHNV and CDR2 is YYDKDF in the germline V gene (reference sequence).

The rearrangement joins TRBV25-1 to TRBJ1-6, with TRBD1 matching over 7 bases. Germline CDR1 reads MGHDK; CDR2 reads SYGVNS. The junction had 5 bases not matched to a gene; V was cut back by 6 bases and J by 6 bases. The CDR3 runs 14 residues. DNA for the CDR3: TGTGCCAGCAGCAGGGGGTCCGGTAATTCACCCCTCCACTTT. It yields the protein CASSRGSGNSPLHF.

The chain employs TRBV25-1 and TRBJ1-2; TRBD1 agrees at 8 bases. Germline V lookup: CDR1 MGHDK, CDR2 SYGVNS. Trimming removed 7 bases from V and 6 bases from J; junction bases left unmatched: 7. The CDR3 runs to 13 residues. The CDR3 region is CASTRQGRDGYTF. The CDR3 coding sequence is TGTGCCAGCACCCGACAGGGGAGGGATGGCTACACCTTC.

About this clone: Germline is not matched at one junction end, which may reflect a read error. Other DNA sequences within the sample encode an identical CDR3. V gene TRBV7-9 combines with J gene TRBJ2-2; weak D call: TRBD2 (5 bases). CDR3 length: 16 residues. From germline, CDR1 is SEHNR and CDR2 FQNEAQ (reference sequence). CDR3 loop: CASILGRRDFTGELFF. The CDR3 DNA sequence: TGTGCCAGCATCCTAGGACGCCGGGATTTCACCGGGGAGTTGTTTTTT.

CDR3 in DNA: TGTGCCAGCAGCTTAGTACGAGGCAGGGGCTCCTACAATGAGCAGTTCTTC. Amino acid sequence: CASSLVRGRGSYNEQFF. V gene TRBV7-2 combines with J gene TRBJ2-1, with a weak D call TRBD1 (6 bases). Trimming took off 1 base at V and 0 bases at J, with 13 bases between the two ends. This CDR3 comprises 17 residues. The germline gives CDR1 SGHTA, CDR2 FQGNSA. Complete variable domain (other parts from reference TRBV7-2 and TRBJ2-1): GAGVSQSPSNKVTEKGKDVELRCDPISGHTALYWYRQSLGQGLEFLIYFQGNSAPDKSGLPSDRFSAERTGGSVSTLTIQRTQQEDSAVYLCASSLVRGRGSYNEQFFGPGTRLTVL.

CDR3 sequence: CASSLLRTGSQPLYGYTF. The CDR3 DNA is TGTGCCAGCAGTTTATTGCGCACCGGGTCCCAACCCCTCTATGGCTACACCTTC. The rearrangement links TRBV27 to TRBJ1-2; D uncertain. The CDR3 loop spans 18 amino acids. The V end lost 1 base, the J end lost 4 bases, and 22 bases lay between the germline ends. Germline CDR1 and CDR2: MNHEY and SMNVEV (reference sequence).

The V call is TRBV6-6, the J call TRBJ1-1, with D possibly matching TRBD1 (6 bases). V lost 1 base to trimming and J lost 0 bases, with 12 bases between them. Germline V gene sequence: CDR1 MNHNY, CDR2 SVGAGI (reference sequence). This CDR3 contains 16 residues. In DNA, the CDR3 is TGTGCCAGCAGTTACTTTGGGGGGGCCCTGAACACTGAAGCTTTCTTT. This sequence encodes CASSYFGGALNTEAFF.

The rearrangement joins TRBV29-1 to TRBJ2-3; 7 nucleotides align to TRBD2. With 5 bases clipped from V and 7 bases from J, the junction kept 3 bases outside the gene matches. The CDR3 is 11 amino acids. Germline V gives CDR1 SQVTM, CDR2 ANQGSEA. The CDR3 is CSVREANTQYF. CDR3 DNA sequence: TGCAGCGTTCGGGAGGCGAATACGCAGTATTTT.

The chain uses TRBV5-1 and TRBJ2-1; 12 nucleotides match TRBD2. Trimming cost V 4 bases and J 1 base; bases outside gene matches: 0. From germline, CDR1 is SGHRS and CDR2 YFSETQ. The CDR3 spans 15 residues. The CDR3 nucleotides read TGCGCCAGCAGCGGACTAGCGGGATCCTACAATGAGCAGTTCTTC. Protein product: CASSGLAGSYNEQFF.

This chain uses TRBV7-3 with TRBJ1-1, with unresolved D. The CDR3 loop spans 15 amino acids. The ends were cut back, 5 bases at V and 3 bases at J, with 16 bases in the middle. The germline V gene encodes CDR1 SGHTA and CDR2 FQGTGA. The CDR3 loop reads CASSDKAGKDTEAFF. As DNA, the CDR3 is TGTGCCAGCAGCGATAAGGCCGGGAAGGACACTGAAGCTTTCTTT.

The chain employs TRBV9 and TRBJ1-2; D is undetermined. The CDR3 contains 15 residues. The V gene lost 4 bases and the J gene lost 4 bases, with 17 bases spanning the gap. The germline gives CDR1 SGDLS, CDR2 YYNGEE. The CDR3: CASSPPSGRRYGYTF. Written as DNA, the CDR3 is TGTGCCAGCAGCCCTCCTAGCGGGCGACGCTATGGCTACACCTTC.

CDR3: CASSLVTSGLHEQFF. The CDR3 coding sequence is TGTGCCAGCAGCTTAGTGACTAGCGGGCTCCATGAGCAGTTCTTC. The chain recombines TRBV11-2 with TRBJ2-1; 10 nucleotides agree with TRBD2. Germline V gene sequence: CDR1 SGHAT, CDR2 FQNNGV. The CDR3 consists of 15 residues. Unmatched junction bases numbered 5, after V lost 1 base and J lost 8 bases.

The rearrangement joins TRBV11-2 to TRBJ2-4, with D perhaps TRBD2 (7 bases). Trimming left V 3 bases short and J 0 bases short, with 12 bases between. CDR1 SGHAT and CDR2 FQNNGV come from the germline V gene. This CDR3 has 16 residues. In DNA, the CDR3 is TGTGCCAGCAGCTTGACCGGGGGGCTAGCCAAAAACATTCAGTACTTC. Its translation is CASSLTGGLAKNIQYF.

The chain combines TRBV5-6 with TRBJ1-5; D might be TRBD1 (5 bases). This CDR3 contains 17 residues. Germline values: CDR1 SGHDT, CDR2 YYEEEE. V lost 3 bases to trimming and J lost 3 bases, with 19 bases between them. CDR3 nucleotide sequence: TGTGCCAGCAGCTCAGGACCCAGGCGGGGGATCAATCAGCCCCAGCATTTT. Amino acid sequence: CASSSGPRRGINQPQHF.

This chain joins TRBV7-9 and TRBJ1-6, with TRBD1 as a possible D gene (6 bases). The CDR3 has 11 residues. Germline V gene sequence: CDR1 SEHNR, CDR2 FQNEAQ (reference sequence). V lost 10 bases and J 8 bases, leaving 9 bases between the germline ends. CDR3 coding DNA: TGTGCCACCTCAGGGGATTCACCCCTCCACTTT. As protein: CATSGDSPLHF.

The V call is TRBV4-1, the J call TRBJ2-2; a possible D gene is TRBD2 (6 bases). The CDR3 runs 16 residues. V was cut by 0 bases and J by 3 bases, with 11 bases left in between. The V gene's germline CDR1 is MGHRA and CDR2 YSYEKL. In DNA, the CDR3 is TGCGCCAGCAGCCAAGAGAAAGGAGGGTACACCGGGGAGCTGTTTTTT. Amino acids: CASSQEKGGYTGELFF.

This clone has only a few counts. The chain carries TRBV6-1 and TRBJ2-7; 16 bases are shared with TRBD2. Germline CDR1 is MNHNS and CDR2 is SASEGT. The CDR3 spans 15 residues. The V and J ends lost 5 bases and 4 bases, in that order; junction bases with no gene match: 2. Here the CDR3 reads CASSRGLAGGYEQYV. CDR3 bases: TGTGCCAGCAGTCGGGGACTAGCGGGAGGGTACGAGCAGTACGTC.

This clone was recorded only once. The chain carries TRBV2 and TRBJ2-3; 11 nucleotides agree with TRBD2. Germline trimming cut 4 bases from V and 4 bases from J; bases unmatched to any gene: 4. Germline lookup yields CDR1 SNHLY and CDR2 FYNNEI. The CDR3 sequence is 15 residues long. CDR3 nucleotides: TGTGCCAGCAGTGTTCTAGCGGGGGGCGCAGATACGCAGTATTTT. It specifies CASSVLAGGADTQYF. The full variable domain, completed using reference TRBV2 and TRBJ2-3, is EPEVTQTPSHQVTQMGQEVILRCVPISNHLYFYWYRQILGQKVEFLVSFYNNEISEKSEIFDDQFSVERPDGSNFTLKIRSTKLEDSAMYFCASSVLAGGADTQYFGPGTRLTVL.

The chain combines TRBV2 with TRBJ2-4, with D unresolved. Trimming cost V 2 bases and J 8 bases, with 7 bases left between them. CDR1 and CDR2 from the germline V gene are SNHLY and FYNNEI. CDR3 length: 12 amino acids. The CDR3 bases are TGTGCCAGCAGTGAACAGGATGACATTCAGTACTTC. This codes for CASSEQDDIQYF.

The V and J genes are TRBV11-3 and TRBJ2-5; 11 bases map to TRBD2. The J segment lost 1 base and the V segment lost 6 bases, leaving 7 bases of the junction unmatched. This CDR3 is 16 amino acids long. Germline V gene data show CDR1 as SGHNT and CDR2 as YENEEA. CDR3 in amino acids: CASSRPTSGTQETQYF. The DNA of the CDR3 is TGTGCCAGCAGTCGTCCGACTAGCGGGACCCAAGAGACCCAGTACTTC.

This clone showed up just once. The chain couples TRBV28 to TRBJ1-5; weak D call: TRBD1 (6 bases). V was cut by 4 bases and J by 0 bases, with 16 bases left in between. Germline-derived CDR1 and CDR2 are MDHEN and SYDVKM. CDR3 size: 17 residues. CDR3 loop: CASSSNTRGYSNQPQHF. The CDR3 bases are TGTGCCAGCAGTTCGAATACCAGGGGTTATAGCAATCAGCCCCAGCATTTT.

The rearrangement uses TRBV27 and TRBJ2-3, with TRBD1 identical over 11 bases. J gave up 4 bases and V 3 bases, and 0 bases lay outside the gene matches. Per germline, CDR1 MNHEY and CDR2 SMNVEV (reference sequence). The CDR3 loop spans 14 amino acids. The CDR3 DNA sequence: TGTGCCAGCAGTTTGGGACAGGGGGCAGATACGCAGTATTTT. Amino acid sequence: CASSLGQGADTQYF.

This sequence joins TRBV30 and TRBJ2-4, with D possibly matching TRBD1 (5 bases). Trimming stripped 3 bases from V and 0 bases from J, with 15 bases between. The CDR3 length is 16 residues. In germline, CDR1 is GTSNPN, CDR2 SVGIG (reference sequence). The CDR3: CAWSLFRELAKNIQYF. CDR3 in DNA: TGTGCCTGGAGCCTATTCAGGGAACTAGCCAAAAACATTCAGTACTTC.

The CDR3 loop reads CASRTGGYGYTF. In nucleotides, the CDR3 is TGTGCCAGTAGAACAGGGGGCTATGGCTACACCTTC. V and J are TRBV19 and TRBJ1-2, with 8 bases matching TRBD1. With 6 bases clipped from V and 4 bases from J, the junction kept 1 base outside the gene matches. From germline, CDR1 is LNHDA and CDR2 SQIVND (reference sequence). The CDR3 runs 12 residues.

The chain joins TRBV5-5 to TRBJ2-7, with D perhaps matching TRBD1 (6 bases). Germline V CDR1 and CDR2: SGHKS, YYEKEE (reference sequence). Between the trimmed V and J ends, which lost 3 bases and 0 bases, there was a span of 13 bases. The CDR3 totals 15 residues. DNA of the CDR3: TGTGCCAGCAGCTGGGGGCCGTCGAGCTCCTACGAGCAGTACTTC. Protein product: CASSWGPSSSYEQYF.

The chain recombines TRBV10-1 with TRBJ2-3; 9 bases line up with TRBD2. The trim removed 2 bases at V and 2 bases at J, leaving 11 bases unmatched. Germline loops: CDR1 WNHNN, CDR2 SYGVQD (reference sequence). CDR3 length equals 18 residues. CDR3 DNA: TGCGCCAGCAGTGAGAGGGGGAACCTAGCGGGACACACAGATACGCAGTATTTT. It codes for CASSERGNLAGHTDTQYF.

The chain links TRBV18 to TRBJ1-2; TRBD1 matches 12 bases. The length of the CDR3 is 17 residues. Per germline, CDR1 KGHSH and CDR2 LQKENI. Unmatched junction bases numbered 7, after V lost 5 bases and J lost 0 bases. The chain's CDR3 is CASSAGTGGRANYGYTF. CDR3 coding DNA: TGTGCCAGCTCAGCCGGGACAGGGGGCAGAGCTAACTATGGCTACACCTTC.

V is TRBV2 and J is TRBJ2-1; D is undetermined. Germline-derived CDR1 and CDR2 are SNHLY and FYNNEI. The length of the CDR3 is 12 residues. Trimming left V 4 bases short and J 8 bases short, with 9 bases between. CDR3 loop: CASSGGIDEQFF. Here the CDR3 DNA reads TGTGCCAGCAGTGGAGGAATAGATGAGCAGTTCTTC.